Below are 11 T cell receptor beta chains sequenced from a single sample in a study of blood T cells in healthy people across ages. Then a second PCR, running roughly 7 to 11 cycles, was carried out with a sample-barcoded 5' primer and a J-beta primer mix. TCRdb reprocessed the 5' RACE reads via MiXCR and lists one record per CDR3 protein. Among about 1.1 million distinct CDR3 sequences listed, more than 30% were seen once. What was sequenced was blood. Receptors were obtained from a man between 18 and 29 years old in good health.

The rearrangement uses TRBV9 and TRBJ2-1; unclear D gene. With 0 bases removed from V and 14 bases from J, the gap between germline ends came to 15 bases. The length of the CDR3 is 13 residues. The germline V gene has CDR1 SGDLS and CDR2 YYNGEE. The CDR3 DNA reads TGTGCCAGCAGCGTAGGCCTCCGGCCCTGTGAGTTCTTC. Translated, it gives CASSVGLRPCEFF.

The chain employs TRBV7-2 and TRBJ1-1; weak D call: TRBD1 (6 bases). This CDR3 is built from 13 residues. Trimming removed 3 bases from V and 6 bases from J, with 11 bases in between. Per the germline V gene, CDR1 is SGHTA and CDR2 is FQGNSA. DNA of the CDR3: TGTGCCAGCAGCTTCGCTACAGGGTCTGAAGCTTTCTTT. This gives the protein CASSFATGSEAFF.

Concerning this clonotype: A much bigger clone sits one base away, suggesting this may be a read error. V is TRBV7-2 and J is TRBJ1-2; no reliable D call. The V and J ends lost 0 bases and 0 bases respectively, with 8 bases between them. The CDR3 is made up of 15 amino acids. Germline CDR1 reads SGHTA; CDR2 reads FQGNSA. This CDR3 reads CASSLAGLTNYGYTF. For the CDR3, the DNA is TGTGCCAGCAGCTTAGCAGGCCTGACTAACTATGGCTACACCTTC.

The chain employs TRBV5-1 and TRBJ1-1; TRBD1 is a possible D gene (5 bases). CDR1 is SGHRS, CDR2 YFSETQ, per germline. V was pared by 1 base and J by 3 bases, with 10 bases between. The CDR3 sequence is 14 residues long. The CDR3 region has the DNA TGCGCCAGCAGCTTGAGGGGATGGGACACTGAAGCTTTCTTT. It codes for CASSLRGWDTEAFF.

This clonotype was seen only once. CDR3 region: CASSLGFQAALNGYTF. The CDR3 region has the DNA TGCGCCAGCAGCTTGGGCTTTCAGGCGGCTCTAAATGGCTACACCTTC. The chain employs TRBV5-1 and TRBJ1-2; D not certain. The CDR3 is 16 residues long. CDR1 is SGHRS, CDR2 YFSETQ, per germline. V was shortened by 0 bases and J by 6 bases, with 18 bases between the two germline ends.

This clonotype came up many times. This chain connects TRBV20-1 to TRBJ2-7, with 8 nucleotides matching TRBD1. This CDR3 contains 14 residues. Germline CDR1 is DFQATT and CDR2 is SNEGSKA (reference sequence). The V gene end was trimmed by 4 bases and the J gene end by 3 bases; junction bases not matched to a gene: 8. CDR3 coding DNA: TGCAGTGCTAAGCTGCCAGGGGGCGACTACGAGCAGTACTTC. Translating gives CSAKLPGGDYEQYF.

The chain employs TRBV21-1 and TRBJ2-7. TRBV21-1 has pseudogene status. The CDR3 runs to 12 residues. The CDR3 region is CASSRNSSEQYF. CDR3 DNA sequence: TGTGCCAGCAGCAGAAACTCAAGCGAGCAGTACTTC.

A few counts support this clonotype. The chain recombines TRBV18 with TRBJ2-2, with D maybe TRBD2 (5 bases). The V end lost 3 bases, the J end lost 3 bases, and 5 bases lay between the germline ends. Germline-derived CDR1 and CDR2 are KGHSH and LQKENI. The CDR3 contains 13 residues. In DNA form, the CDR3 reads TGTGCCAGCTCACCGCGGGACACCGGGGAGCTGTTTTTT. Amino acid sequence: CASSPRDTGELFF.

This clonotype was observed once. The gene calls are TRBV9 and TRBJ2-2, with 9 bases lining up with TRBD2. The junction had 3 bases not matched to a gene; V was cut back by 0 bases and J by 0 bases. Germline CDR1 and CDR2: SGDLS and YYNGEE. The CDR3 sequence is 17 residues long. The CDR3 region is CASSVGSGGTNTGELFF. The CDR3 DNA reads TGTGCCAGCAGCGTAGGGAGCGGGGGGACGAACACCGGGGAGCTGTTTTTT.

The V and J genes are TRBV20-1 and TRBJ2-1; TRBD2 matches 10 bases. CDR1 and CDR2 (germline): DFQATT, SNEGSKA (reference sequence). V shed 6 bases, J shed 7 bases, and the junction held 15 bases outside the gene matches. This CDR3 has 16 amino acids. The DNA of the CDR3 is TGCAGTGCCAGAAAGTTTAGAGCGGGGGGGCATAATGAGCAGTTCTTC. Protein sequence: CSARKFRAGGHNEQFF.

J is TRBJ2-1 and V is TRBV20-1; D could derive from TRBD1 or TRBD2 (6 bases each). The V and J ends lost 6 bases and 3 bases respectively, with 21 bases between them. The CDR3 runs to 16 residues. Germline lookup yields CDR1 DFQATT and CDR2 SNEGSKA (reference sequence). CDR3 sequence (DNA): TGCAGTGCGGAGGGGGTAGACAGACGAAGCTACAATGAGCAGTTCTTC. This gives the protein CSAEGVDRRSYNEQFF.